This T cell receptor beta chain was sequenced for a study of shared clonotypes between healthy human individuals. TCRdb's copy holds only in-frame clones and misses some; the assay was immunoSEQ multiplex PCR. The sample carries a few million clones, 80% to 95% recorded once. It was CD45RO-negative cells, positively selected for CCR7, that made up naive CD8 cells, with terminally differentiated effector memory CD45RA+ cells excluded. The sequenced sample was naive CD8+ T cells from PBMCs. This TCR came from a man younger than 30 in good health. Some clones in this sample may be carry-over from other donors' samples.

This chain's CDR3 is CASSLAGGGHEQYF. For the CDR3, the DNA is TGCGCCAGCAGCTTGGCAGGGGGCGGCCACGAGCAGTACTTC. The V gene is TRBV5-1, the J gene TRBJ2-7; TRBD1 matches at 8 bases. V was pared by 0 bases and J by 5 bases, with 4 bases of the junction left unmatched. CDR3 length: 14 amino acids. CDR1 is SGHRS, CDR2 YFSETQ, per germline.